The 20 T cell receptor beta chains below were found in one sample sequenced in a study of T cells expressing NK-cell markers (dated by TCRdb to the early 2020s). Receptor amplification or capture employed 5' RACE. The run used an Illumina HiSeq 2000. After reprocessing by TCRdb, each CDR3 protein sequence is one entry, and no DNA is given. The sample's own table lists about 160,000 distinct CDR3 sequences. The biggest ten clones account for 20% to 25% of the sample. The sample was blood T cells: a sorted CD56 or NKG2C T cell subset, CD4+ or CD8+ T cells, or bulk PBMC T cells (not recorded which). All receptors derive from a man aged 18 to 69 in good health.

This chain joins TRBV3-1 and TRBJ2-5; TCRdb names TRBD1, which stays unverified in the absence of DNA. The CDR3 totals 15 residues. Germline values: CDR1 LGHDT, CDR2 YNNKEL (reference sequence). The CDR3 region is CASSQEGTVKETQYF.

This sequence joins TRBV6-5 and TRBJ2-7; TCRdb indicates TRBD1, and absent DNA this call remains unverified. CDR3 length: 16 amino acids. Germline V gene data show CDR1 as MNHEY and CDR2 as SVGAGI. This chain's CDR3 is CASSYAGTGYIHEQYF.

V gene TRBV19 combines with J gene TRBJ2-6; TCRdb picks TRBD1, but there is no DNA to check that call. The germline gives CDR1 LNHDA, CDR2 SQIVND (reference sequence). This CDR3 contains 19 residues. This chain's CDR3 is CASSVWTAPNVGGANVLTF.

The chain joins TRBV7-9 to TRBJ2-7; TCRdb indicates TRBD1, and absent DNA this call remains unverified. CDR1 and CDR2 (germline): SEHNR, FQNEAQ (reference sequence). This CDR3 spans 15 amino acids. Here the CDR3 reads CASSPGQGNSYEQYF.

The rearrangement uses TRBV3-1 and TRBJ2-1; the D call of TRBD1 rests on TCRdb alone, since no DNA is present to check it. Per the germline V gene, CDR1 is LGHDT and CDR2 is YNNKEL (reference sequence). The CDR3 totals 14 residues. CDR3: CASSLGDWGNEQFF.

The chain has TRBV18 and TRBJ2-7. CDR3 length: 15 amino acids. The germline CDR1 and CDR2 sequences are KGHSH and LQKENI. CDR3 sequence: CASSPVWGNSYEQYF.

The chain is built from TRBV6-5 and TRBJ2-5; there is no DNA to check the TCRdb D call of TRBD2. Germline loops: CDR1 MNHEY, CDR2 SVGAGI. The CDR3 runs 18 residues. CDR3 residues: CASSNKRSGYTYQETQYF.

The chain joins TRBV28 to TRBJ2-5; TCRdb selects TRBD1, and the lack of DNA leaves this call unchecked. Germline-derived CDR1 and CDR2 are MDHEN and SYDVKM. The CDR3 is 14 residues long. The CDR3 sequence is CASSPLTTGETQYF.

The rearrangement joins TRBV20-1 to TRBJ1-1; TCRdb outputs TRBD1, but without DNA this stays unchecked. Germline V gene lookup returns CDR1 DFQATT and CDR2 SNEGSKA (reference sequence). The CDR3 loop spans 14 amino acids. CDR3 sequence: CSARDLGGPPEAFF.

J is TRBJ2-3 and V is TRBV3-1; no DNA is available, so the TRBD1 call from TCRdb remains unchecked. Germline CDR1 and CDR2: LGHDT and YNNKEL (reference sequence). CDR3 length equals 14 residues. The chain's CDR3 is CASSRLDRVDTQYF.

V usage is TRBV7-9 and J usage is TRBJ2-5; the TCRdb D gene call, TRBD2, has no DNA to confirm it. CDR1 is SEHNR, CDR2 FQNEAQ, per germline (reference sequence). This CDR3 spans 16 amino acids. This CDR3 reads CASATSGGPYKETQYF.

The V gene is TRBV20-1, the J gene TRBJ1-2. CDR3 length: 15 residues. The V gene's germline CDR1 is DFQATT and CDR2 SNEGSKA (reference sequence). CDR3 loop: CSARDPARGWYGYTF.

The chain joins TRBV13 to TRBJ2-3; as DNA is missing, the TRBD1 call by TCRdb cannot be tested. The CDR3 spans 15 residues. CDR1 and CDR2 (germline): PRHDT, FYEKMQ (reference sequence). CDR3 in amino acids: CASSYRTESTDTQYF.

The chain has TRBV12-3 or TRBV12-4 and TRBJ2-1; TCRdb's D call of TRBD2 is untestable without DNA. The CDR3 has 15 amino acids. The CDR3 loop reads CASSFGLAGDNEQFF.

The V and J genes are TRBV5-1 and TRBJ1-5; TCRdb proposes TRBD1, but this gene call is untestable without DNA. The CDR3 has 17 residues. Germline CDR1 SGHRS, CDR2 YFSETQ. CDR3 sequence: CASSYNRDRGRHQPQHF.

The chain couples TRBV29-1 to TRBJ2-7; TCRdb calls TRBD1, which cannot be checked without DNA. The CDR3 is 13 residues long. Looked up from germline, CDR1 is SQVTM and CDR2 is ANQGSEA. The CDR3 region is CSGAGQGFYEQYF.

V gene TRBV28 combines with J gene TRBJ2-7. The germline V gene encodes CDR1 MDHEN and CDR2 SYDVKM. This CDR3 has 14 amino acids. The CDR3 spells CASSLWAGPYEQYF.

The rearrangement uses TRBV4-2 and TRBJ2-2; TCRdb picks TRBD2, but there is no DNA to check that call. The V gene's germline CDR1 is LGHNA and CDR2 YNFKEQ. This CDR3 region has 15 residues. This CDR3 reads CASSPLEYGGGELFF.

This rearrangement joins TRBV6-1 to TRBJ2-3; the D call from TCRdb, TRBD2, cannot be confirmed without DNA. In germline, CDR1 is MNHNS, CDR2 SASEGT. The length of the CDR3 is 15 residues. Here the CDR3 reads CASSAGTSGGDTQYF.

The CDR3 loop reads CASSMKAGNSPLHF. V gene TRBV2 combines with J gene TRBJ1-6; the D call of TRBD1 rests on TCRdb alone, since no DNA is present to check it. CDR3 length: 14 residues. Germline lookup yields CDR1 SNHLY and CDR2 FYNNEI.